The clone carrying this T cell receptor beta chain was recorded a few times. What it binds is unknown. This sample's TCRbeta library carried unique molecular identifier barcodes. MiXCR was run by TCRdb on the PCR reads, yielding one entry per CDR3 protein. In the table there are just over 950,000 distinct CDR3 sequences, under 30% of which are singletons. This specimen comes from a study of T-cell reconstitution after alpha-beta-depleted transplantation in children. This CDR3 comprises 14 residues. J was trimmed by 6 bases and V by 4 bases; bases with no gene match: 3. Germline V CDR1 and CDR2: LGHNA, YNFKEQ. Study conclusions and caveats: In patients about two months after transplant, alpha-beta T cells reportedly arose from several hundred expanded graft clones. A year post-transplant, T-cell counts and diversity derived mostly from newly produced T cells.

The source of this sequence is a boy under two years old who had a stem cell transplant for SCID, so the T cells may come from the graft donor. The rearrangement links TRBV4-2 to TRBJ2-2; 9 bases map to TRBD2. Specimen: PBMCs, mostly from graft donor cells, collected 360 days after TCRalphabeta/CD19-depleted stem cell transplant. CDR3 in amino acids: CASSPGGGAGELFF. The DNA for the CDR3 is TGTGCCAGCAGCCCTGGCGGGGGGGCCGGGGAGCTGTTTTTT.